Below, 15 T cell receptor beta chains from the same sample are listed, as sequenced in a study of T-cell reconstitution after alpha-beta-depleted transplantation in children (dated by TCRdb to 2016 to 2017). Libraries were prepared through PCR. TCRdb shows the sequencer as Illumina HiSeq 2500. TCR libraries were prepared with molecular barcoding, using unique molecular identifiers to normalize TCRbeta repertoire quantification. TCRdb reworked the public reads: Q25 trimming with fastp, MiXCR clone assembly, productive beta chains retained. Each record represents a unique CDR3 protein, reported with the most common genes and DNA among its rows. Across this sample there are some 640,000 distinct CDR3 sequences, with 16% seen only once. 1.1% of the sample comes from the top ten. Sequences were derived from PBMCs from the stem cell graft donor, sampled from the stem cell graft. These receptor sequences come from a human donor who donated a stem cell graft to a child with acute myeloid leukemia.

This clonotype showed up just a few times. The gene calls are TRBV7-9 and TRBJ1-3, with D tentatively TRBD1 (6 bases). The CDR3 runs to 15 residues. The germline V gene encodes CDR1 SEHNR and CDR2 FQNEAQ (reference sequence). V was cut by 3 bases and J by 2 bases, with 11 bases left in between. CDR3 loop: CASSFTGPAGNTIYF. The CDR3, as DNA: TGTGCCAGCAGCTTTACAGGGCCTGCTGGAAACACCATATATTTT.

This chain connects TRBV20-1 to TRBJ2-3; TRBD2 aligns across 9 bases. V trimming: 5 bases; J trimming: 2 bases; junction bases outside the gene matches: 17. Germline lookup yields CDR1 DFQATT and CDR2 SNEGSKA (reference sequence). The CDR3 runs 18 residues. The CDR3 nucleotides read TGCAGTGCTTGCCCAGCGGGGGGTCATCATCGCTACACAGATACGCAGTATTTT. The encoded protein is CSACPAGGHHRYTDTQYF.

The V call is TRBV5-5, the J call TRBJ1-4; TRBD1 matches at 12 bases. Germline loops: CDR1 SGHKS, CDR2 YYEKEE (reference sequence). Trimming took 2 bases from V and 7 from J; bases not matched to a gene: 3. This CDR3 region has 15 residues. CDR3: CASSFTGQGAEKLFF. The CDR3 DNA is TGTGCCAGCAGCTTTACGGGACAGGGGGCTGAAAAACTGTTTTTT. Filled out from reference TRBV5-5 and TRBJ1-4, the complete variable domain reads DAGVTQSPTHLIKTRGQQVTLRCSPISGHKSVSWYQQVLGQGPQFIFQYYEKEERGRGNFPDRFSARQFPNYSSELNVNALLLGDSALYLCASSFTGQGAEKLFFGSGTQLSVL.

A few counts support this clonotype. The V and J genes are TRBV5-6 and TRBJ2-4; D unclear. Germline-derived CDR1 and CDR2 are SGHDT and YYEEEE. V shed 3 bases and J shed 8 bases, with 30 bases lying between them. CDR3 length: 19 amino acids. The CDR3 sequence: CASSSAGPRLGVGGDIQYF. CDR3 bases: TGTGCCAGCAGCTCCGCTGGCCCCCGCCTTGGGGTGGGTGGCGACATTCAGTACTTC.

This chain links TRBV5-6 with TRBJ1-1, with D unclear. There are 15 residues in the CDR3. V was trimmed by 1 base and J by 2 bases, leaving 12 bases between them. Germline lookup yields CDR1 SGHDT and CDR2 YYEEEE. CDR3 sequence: CASSLPGRVNTEAFF. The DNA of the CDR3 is TGTGCCAGCAGCTTGCCGGGGAGGGTTAACACTGAAGCTTTCTTT.

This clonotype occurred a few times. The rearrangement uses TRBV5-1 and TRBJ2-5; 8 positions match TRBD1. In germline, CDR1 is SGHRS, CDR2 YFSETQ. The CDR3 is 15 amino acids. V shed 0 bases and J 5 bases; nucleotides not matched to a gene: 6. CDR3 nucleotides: TGCGCCAGCAGCTTGGGGCCGACAGGGGCCGAGACCCAGTACTTC. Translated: CASSLGPTGAETQYF.

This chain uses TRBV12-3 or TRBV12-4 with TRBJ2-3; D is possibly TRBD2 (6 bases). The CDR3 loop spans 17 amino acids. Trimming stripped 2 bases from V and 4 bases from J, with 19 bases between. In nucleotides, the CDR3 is TGTGCCAGCAGTTTAACGGGACTCCCGGGGAGATCAGATACGCAGTATTTT. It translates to CASSLTGLPGRSDTQYF.

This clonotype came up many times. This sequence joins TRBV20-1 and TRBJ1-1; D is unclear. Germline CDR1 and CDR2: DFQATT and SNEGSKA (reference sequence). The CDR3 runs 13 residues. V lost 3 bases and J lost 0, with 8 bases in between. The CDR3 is CSASTDMNTEAFF. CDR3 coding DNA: TGCAGTGCTAGTACAGATATGAACACTGAAGCTTTCTTT.

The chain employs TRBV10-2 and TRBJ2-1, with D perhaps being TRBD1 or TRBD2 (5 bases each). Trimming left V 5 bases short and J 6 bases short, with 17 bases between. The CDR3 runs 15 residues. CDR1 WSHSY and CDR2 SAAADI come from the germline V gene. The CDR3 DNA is TGCGCCAGCAGTCGGGACCGTCTAGACTTCAATGAGCAGTTCTTC. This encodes CASSRDRLDFNEQFF.

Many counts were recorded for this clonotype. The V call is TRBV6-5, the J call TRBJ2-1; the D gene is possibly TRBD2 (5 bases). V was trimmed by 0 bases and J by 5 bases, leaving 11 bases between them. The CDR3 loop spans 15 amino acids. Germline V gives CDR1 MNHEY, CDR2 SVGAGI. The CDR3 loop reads CASSYSYQTNNEQFF. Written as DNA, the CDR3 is TGTGCCAGCAGTTACTCGTATCAGACTAACAATGAGCAGTTCTTC.

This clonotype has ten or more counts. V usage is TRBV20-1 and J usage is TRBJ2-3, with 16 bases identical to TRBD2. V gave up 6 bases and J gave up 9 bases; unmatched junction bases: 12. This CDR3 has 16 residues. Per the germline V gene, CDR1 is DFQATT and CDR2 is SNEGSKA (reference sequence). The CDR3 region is CSAAGTSGGAEYTQYF. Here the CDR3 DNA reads TGCAGTGCGGCCGGGACTAGCGGGGGGGCCGAGTACACGCAGTATTTT.

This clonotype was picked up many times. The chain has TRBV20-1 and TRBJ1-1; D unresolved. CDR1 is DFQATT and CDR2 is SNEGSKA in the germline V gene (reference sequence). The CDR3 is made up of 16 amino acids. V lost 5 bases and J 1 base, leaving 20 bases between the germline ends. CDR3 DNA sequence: TGCAGTGCTTCTCCTCTTGACCGAGCGGCGAACACTGAAGCTTTCTTT. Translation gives CSASPLDRAANTEAFF.

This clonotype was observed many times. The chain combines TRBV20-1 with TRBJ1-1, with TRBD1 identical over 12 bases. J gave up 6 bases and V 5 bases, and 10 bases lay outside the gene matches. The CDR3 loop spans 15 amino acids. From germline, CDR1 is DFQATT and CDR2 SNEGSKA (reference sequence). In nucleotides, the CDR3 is TGCAGTGCTGAAACCGGGACAGGGGGCTTTCCTGAAGCTTTCTTT. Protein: CSAETGTGGFPEAFF.

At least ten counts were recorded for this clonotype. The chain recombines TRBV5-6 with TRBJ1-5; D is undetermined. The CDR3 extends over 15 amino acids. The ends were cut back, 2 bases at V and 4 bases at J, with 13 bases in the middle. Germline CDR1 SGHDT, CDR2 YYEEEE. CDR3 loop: CASSLGRGWNQPQHF. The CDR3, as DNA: TGTGCCAGCAGCTTAGGACGGGGATGGAATCAGCCCCAGCATTTT.

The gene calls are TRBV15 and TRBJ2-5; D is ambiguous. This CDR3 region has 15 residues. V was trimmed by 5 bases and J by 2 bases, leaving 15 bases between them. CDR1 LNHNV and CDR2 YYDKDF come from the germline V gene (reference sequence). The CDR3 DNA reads TGTGCCACCAGCCGTTTCGGAAGCCGGCAAGAGACCCAGTACTTC. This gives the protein CATSRFGSRQETQYF.